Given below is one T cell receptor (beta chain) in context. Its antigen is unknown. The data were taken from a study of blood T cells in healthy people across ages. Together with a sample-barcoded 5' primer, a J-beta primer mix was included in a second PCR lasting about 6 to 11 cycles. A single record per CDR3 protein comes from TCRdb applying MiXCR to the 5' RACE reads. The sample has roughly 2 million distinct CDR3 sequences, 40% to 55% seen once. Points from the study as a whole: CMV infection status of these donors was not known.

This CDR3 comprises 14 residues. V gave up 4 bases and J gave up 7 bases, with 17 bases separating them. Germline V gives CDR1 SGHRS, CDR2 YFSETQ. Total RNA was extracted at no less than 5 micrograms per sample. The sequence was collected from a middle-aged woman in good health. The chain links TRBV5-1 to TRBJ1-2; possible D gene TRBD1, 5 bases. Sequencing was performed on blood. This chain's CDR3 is CASSGRAGMSGYTF. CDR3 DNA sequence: TGCGCCAGCAGCGGAAGGGCAGGGATGAGTGGCTACACCTTC.